This T cell receptor beta chain is drawn from a study of cytomegalovirus exposure and HLA in healthy donors. 13 Jbeta primers and 60 Vbeta primers were used for the PCR. Sequenced by immunoSEQ multiplex PCR; TCRdb stores in-frame clones only, minus some. The table lists 120,000 to 150,000 clones. Germline-derived CDR1 and CDR2 are LNHDA and SQIVND (reference sequence). The ends lost 3 bases at V and 1 base at J; junction bases unmatched: 8. The length of the CDR3 is 18 residues. The sample consisted of PBMCs. This TCR was sampled from a woman aged 45-65 years in good health and CMV-seronegative. J is TRBJ2-7 and V is TRBV19, with 14 bases lining up with TRBD2. The CDR3 DNA reads as TGTGCCAGTAGTATCGGACTAGCGGGAGGAATGACTTCCTACGAGCAGTACTTC. This sequence encodes CASSIGLAGGMTSYEQYF.